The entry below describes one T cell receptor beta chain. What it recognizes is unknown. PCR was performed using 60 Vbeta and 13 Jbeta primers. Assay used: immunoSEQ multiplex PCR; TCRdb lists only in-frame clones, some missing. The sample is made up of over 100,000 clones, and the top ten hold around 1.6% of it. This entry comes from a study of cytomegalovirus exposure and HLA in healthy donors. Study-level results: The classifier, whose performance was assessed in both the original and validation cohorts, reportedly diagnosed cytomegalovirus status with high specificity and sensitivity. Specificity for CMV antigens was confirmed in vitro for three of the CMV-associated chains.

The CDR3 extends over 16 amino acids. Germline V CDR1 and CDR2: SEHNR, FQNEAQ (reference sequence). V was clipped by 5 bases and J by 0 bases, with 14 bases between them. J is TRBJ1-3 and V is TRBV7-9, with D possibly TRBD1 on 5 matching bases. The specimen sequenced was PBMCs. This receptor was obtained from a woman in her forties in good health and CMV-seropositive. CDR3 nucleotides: TGTGCCAGCAGCGCGGGACGCCTGAGCTCTGGAAACACCATATATTTT. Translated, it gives CASSAGRLSSGNTIYF.